Listed here are 32 T cell receptor beta chains from one sample, sequenced in a study of Graves' ophthalmopathy and Graves' hyperthyroidism. As the template, RNA transcripts were used to amplify TCR beta CDR3 regions. A first-round RT-PCR used HTBI primers, followed by a second-round multiplex PCR. TCRdb reprocessed the multiplex PCR reads via MiXCR and lists one record per CDR3 protein. The sample lists about 740,000 distinct CDR3 sequences, 40% occurring once. Sequenced: peripheral blood. Receptors originate from an adult man with Graves' ophthalmopathy.

The chain joins TRBV24-1 to TRBJ1-5, with 10 bases fitting TRBD1. Germline-derived CDR1 and CDR2 are KGHDR and SFDVKD. The CDR3 consists of 16 residues. Germline trimming cut 4 bases from V and 5 bases from J; bases unmatched to any gene: 7. The CDR3 coding sequence is TGTGCCACCAGTGACCCGGAGACAGGGGGCGATCAGCCCCAGCATTTT. Protein: CATSDPETGGDQPQHF.

This chain connects TRBV29-1 to TRBJ2-1; 9 bases line up with TRBD2. Germline CDR1 is SQVTM and CDR2 is ANQGSEA. V lost 6 bases and J lost 2; bases outside the gene matches: 2. This CDR3 contains 13 residues. CDR3 amino acids: CSVRLAAYNEQFF. The CDR3 coding sequence is TGCAGCGTGCGACTAGCGGCCTACAATGAGCAGTTCTTC.

As concerns this clonotype: An end of the junction differs from the germline gene, which may be a read error. The chain has TRBV7-9 and TRBJ1-2, with a weak D call TRBD1 (6 bases). Germline CDR1 and CDR2: SEHNR and FQNEAQ (reference sequence). The CDR3 spans 15 residues. The CDR3 DNA sequence: TGTGCCAGCAGTTCGCAACTACAGGGCCCTTATGACTACACCTTC. It yields the protein CASSSQLQGPYDYTF. The full variable domain, rest sourced from reference TRBV7-9 and TRBJ1-2, is DTGVSQNPRHKITKRGQNVTFRCDPISEHNRLYWYRQTLGQGPEFLTYFQNEAQLEKSRLLSDRFSAERPKGSFSTLEIQRTEQGDSAMYLCASSSQLQGPYDYTFGSGTRLTVV.

This clonotype was counted a single time. This chain connects TRBV29-1 to TRBJ1-4, with a tentative D call TRBD1 (6 bases). V shed 6 bases and J shed 4 bases, with 9 bases lying between them. This CDR3 has 12 amino acids. The V gene's germline CDR1 is SQVTM and CDR2 ANQGSEA. The CDR3 spells CSVHRDNEKLFF. The CDR3 bases are TGCAGCGTGCACAGGGATAATGAAAAACTGTTTTTT.

As for this clonotype: Germline and junction disagree at one end, which may indicate a read error. The V gene is TRBV10-3, the J gene TRBJ2-7; D is unresolved. The CDR3 contains 15 residues. Germline V CDR1 and CDR2: ENHRY, SYGVKD. The CDR3 here is CASSPRGQISYEQYF. In DNA, the CDR3 is TGTGCCAGCAGTCCACGCGGCCAGATATCCTACGAGCAGTACTTC.

The rearrangement links TRBV7-9 to TRBJ2-5, with TRBD2 matching over 13 bases. Germline V gene lookup returns CDR1 SEHNR and CDR2 FQNEAQ (reference sequence). Trimming cost V 8 bases and J 6 bases; bases outside gene matches: 15. This CDR3 is 17 amino acids long. This chain's CDR3 is CASGGPKLAGGGKTQYF. The CDR3 DNA follows: TGTGCCAGCGGCGGACCTAAACTAGCGGGAGGGGGAAAGACCCAGTACTTC. Combining the CDR3 with reference TRBV7-9 and TRBJ2-5 gives the whole variable domain DTGVSQNPRHKITKRGQNVTFRCDPISEHNRLYWYRQTLGQGPEFLTYFQNEAQLEKSRLLSDRFSAERPKGSFSTLEIQRTEQGDSAMYLCASGGPKLAGGGKTQYFGPGTRLLVL.

This clonotype has only a few counts. V is TRBV20-1 and J is TRBJ2-7; 11 bases match TRBD2. Per the germline V gene, CDR1 is DFQATT and CDR2 is SNEGSKA (reference sequence). The length of the CDR3 is 16 residues. The J segment lost 2 bases and the V segment lost 5 bases, leaving 11 bases of the junction unmatched. CDR3 amino acids: CSASRPSGRHPYEQYF. The CDR3 bases are TGCAGTGCTTCAAGACCTAGCGGGAGGCACCCCTACGAGCAGTACTTC.

This clonotype was seen a handful of times. The chain employs TRBV27 and TRBJ1-1, with no clear D. This CDR3 region has 11 residues. CDR1 is MNHEY, CDR2 SMNVEV, per germline (reference sequence). V was cut by 8 bases and J by 2 bases, with 6 bases left in between. CDR3 bases: TGTGCCAGCGGAGACAACACTGAAGCTTTCTTT. It specifies CASGDNTEAFF.

A word on this clonotype: The conserved phenylalanine or tryptophan is not found at the CDR3 terminus, so this likely reflects a read error. V is TRBV7-9 and J is TRBJ1-1; D not resolved. Trimming left V 0 bases short and J 0 bases short, with 5 bases between. The CDR3 runs 14 residues. CDR1 is SEHNR, CDR2 FQNEAQ, per germline (reference sequence). For the CDR3, the DNA is TGTGCCAGCAGCTTAGCTGGGTTGAACACTGAAGCTTTCCTT. Its protein product is CASSLAGLNTEAFL.

In this sample, this clonotype turned up many times. J is TRBJ2-5 and V is TRBV9; 8 nucleotides agree with TRBD2. CDR1 SGDLS and CDR2 YYNGEE come from the germline V gene. The CDR3 loop spans 13 amino acids. J lost 9 bases, V lost 3 bases, and 7 bases had no gene match. The CDR3 DNA is TGTGCCAGCAGCGCTCCGACTAGCGAGGCCCAGTACTTC. Translation gives CASSAPTSEAQYF.

CDR3 loop: CSVVRPEYTGEQYF. CDR3 coding DNA: TGCAGCGTTGTGCGGCCAGAATACACCGGGGAGCAGTACTTC. This chain joins TRBV29-1 and TRBJ2-7, with no clear D. The V gene lost 4 bases and the J gene lost 7 bases, with 20 bases spanning the gap. CDR1 is SQVTM and CDR2 is ANQGSEA in the germline V gene. The CDR3 is 14 amino acids.

The chain carries TRBV7-2 and TRBJ2-3; 7 bases are shared with TRBD1. This CDR3 spans 16 amino acids. V lost 3 bases and J lost 0; bases outside the gene matches: 6. CDR1 is SGHTA, CDR2 FQGNSA, per germline. CDR3 sequence reads: CASSFYGTASTDTQYF. For the CDR3, the DNA is TGTGCCAGCAGCTTCTACGGGACAGCGAGCACAGATACGCAGTATTTT.

The chain uses TRBV20-1 and TRBJ2-2, with D tentatively TRBD1 or TRBD2 (6 bases each). The CDR3 covers 14 residues. Trimming stripped 3 bases from V and 4 bases from J, with 12 bases between. CDR1 and CDR2 (germline): DFQATT, SNEGSKA (reference sequence). CDR3 region: CSARGGAGTGELFF. CDR3 sequence (DNA): TGCAGTGCTAGGGGGGGCGCGGGCACCGGGGAGCTGTTTTTT.

This clonotype was observed a few times. V gene TRBV4-2 combines with J gene TRBJ2-5, with 8 bases matching TRBD2. The germline gives CDR1 LGHNA, CDR2 YNFKEQ. Trimming removed 1 base from V and 3 bases from J; junction bases left unmatched: 1. The CDR3 sequence is 14 residues long. CDR3 sequence reads: CASSQAGGEETQYF. CDR3 coding DNA: TGTGCCAGCAGCCAAGCGGGGGGGGAAGAGACCCAGTACTTC.

J is TRBJ2-5 and V is TRBV14; maybe TRBD1 (6 bases). Germline V lookup: CDR1 SGHDN, CDR2 FVKESK. Trimming cost V 2 bases and J 1 base, with 14 bases left between them. The CDR3 runs to 16 residues. The CDR3 sequence: CASSQFQGMSQETQYF. CDR3 bases: TGTGCCAGCAGCCAATTCCAGGGGATGAGCCAAGAGACCCAGTACTTC.

This clonotype came up a few times. The V and J genes are TRBV7-2 and TRBJ2-7; D gene uncertain. Germline V gives CDR1 SGHTA, CDR2 FQGNSA. Trimming removed 6 bases at V and 3 bases at J, with 15 bases between. This CDR3 spans 14 amino acids. The CDR3 protein is CASSRRRTYYEQYF. The CDR3 region has the DNA TGTGCCAGCAGTCGACGGCGTACCTACTACGAGCAGTACTTC.

This clonotype was picked up many times. This chain connects TRBV25-1 to TRBJ1-3; 7 bases match TRBD1. The germline CDR1 and CDR2 sequences are MGHDK and SYGVNS. The CDR3 totals 17 residues. Trimming at V came to 3 bases and at J to 0 bases, leaving 8 bases not matched to a gene. CDR3 DNA: TGTGCCAGCAGTGATTACGGGACAGTGATCTCTGGAAACACCATATATTTT. This encodes CASSDYGTVISGNTIYF.

This clonotype was detected ten times or more. The V gene is TRBV20-1, the J gene TRBJ1-2, with D possibly TRBD1 on 5 matching bases. Germline CDR1 is DFQATT and CDR2 is SNEGSKA (reference sequence). The CDR3 covers 11 residues. The ends were cut back, 5 bases at V and 5 bases at J, with 9 bases in the middle. The CDR3 sequence: CSAYGHYGYTF. Here the CDR3 DNA reads TGCAGTGCTTACGGACATTATGGCTACACCTTC.

The CDR3 nucleotides read TGTGCCAGCAGCTCAGGCGGGATCTACGAGCAGTACTTC. Protein product: CASSSGGIYEQYF. This sequence joins TRBV11-2 and TRBJ2-7; possibly TRBD2 for D (6 bases). Germline V gene sequence: CDR1 SGHAT, CDR2 FQNNGV. CDR3 length: 13 residues. V lost 4 bases and J lost 3, with 10 bases in between.

This CDR3 reads CASSSPTGTQETQYF. The CDR3 DNA reads as TGTGCCAGCAGCTCCCCGACAGGGACACAAGAGACCCAGTACTTC. The chain combines TRBV24-1 with TRBJ2-5, with 7 bases matching TRBD1. The junction had 13 bases not matched to a gene; V was cut back by 11 bases and J by 2 bases. The CDR3 length is 15 residues. The germline V gene has CDR1 KGHDR and CDR2 SFDVKD.

The CDR3 region is CASSLRTMTNTGELFF. The CDR3 nucleotides read TGTGCCAGCAGCTTACGGACCATGACGAACACCGGGGAGCTGTTTTTT. The V gene is TRBV7-3, the J gene TRBJ2-2; D remains ambiguous. V was clipped by 2 bases and J by 0 bases, with 10 bases between them. CDR3 length equals 16 residues. Germline assignment: CDR1 SGHTA and CDR2 FQGTGA.

In its sample, this clonotype was seen a few times. The chain combines TRBV9 with TRBJ1-1; TRBD1 agrees at 8 bases. Germline loops: CDR1 SGDLS, CDR2 YYNGEE. Trimming at V came to 4 bases and at J to 1 base, leaving 6 bases not matched to a gene. The length of the CDR3 is 15 residues. CDR3 sequence: CASSKTGVSNTEAFF. The DNA of the CDR3 is TGTGCCAGCAGCAAGACAGGGGTCTCGAACACTGAAGCTTTCTTT.

For this clonotype: One end of the junction does not line up with germline, which may come from a read error. This sequence joins TRBV6-4 and TRBJ1-1; a weak D match, TRBD1 (5 bases). There are 14 residues in the CDR3. From germline, CDR1 is MRHNA and CDR2 SNTAGT. The CDR3 region is CASSYSAGLTEAFF. CDR3 bases: TGTGCCAGCAGTTACTCAGCGGGGCTCACTGAAGCTTTCTTT.

This clonotype came up once. J is TRBJ2-7 and V is TRBV29-1; D perhaps matches TRBD2 (5 bases). Germline CDR1 is SQVTM and CDR2 is ANQGSEA. This CDR3 region has 16 residues. Here the CDR3 reads CSEANPAGGSSYEQYF. The CDR3 DNA reads as TGCAGTGAGGCCAACCCAGCAGGAGGTAGCTCCTACGAGCAGTACTTC.

As for this clonotype: This may stem from a read error, because a much larger clone lies one nucleotide away. The V and J genes are TRBV7-9 and TRBJ2-7; D not certain. The CDR3 sequence is 11 residues long. CDR1 SEHNR and CDR2 FQNEAQ come from the germline V gene (reference sequence). The DNA of the CDR3 is TGTTCCAGCCACGGTAAGGGCGAGCAGTACTTC. Residues: CSSHGKGEQYF. Based on the CDR3 plus reference TRBV7-9 and TRBJ2-7, the full variable domain is DTGVSQNPRHKITKRGQNVTFRCDPISEHNRLYWYRQTLGQGPEFLTYFQNEAQLEKSRLLSDRFSAERPKGSFSTLEIQRTEQGDSAMYLCSSHGKGEQYFGPGTRLTVT.

This clonotype was counted between two and nine times. The chain joins TRBV11-2 to TRBJ1-2; D call uncertain. This CDR3 has 16 residues. V was cut by 4 bases and J by 2 bases, with 17 bases left in between. Germline lookup yields CDR1 SGHAT and CDR2 FQNNGV. CDR3 amino acids: CASSSPPGQANYGYTF. DNA for the CDR3: TGTGCCAGCAGCTCACCTCCCGGTCAAGCCAACTATGGCTACACCTTC.

Note on this clonotype: A read error may be the cause here, since a much bigger clone is one base away. The chain is built from TRBV2 and TRBJ2-5; possibly TRBD1 for D (6 bases). This CDR3 region has 12 residues. Trimming cost V 7 bases and J 3 bases, with 9 bases left between them. Germline CDR1 is SNHLY and CDR2 is FYNNEI. This CDR3 reads CASKGEKETQYF. DNA of the CDR3: TGTGCCAGCAAGGGGGAAAAAGAGACCCAGTACTTC.

The chain has TRBV6-5 and TRBJ2-3; D unclear. CDR3 size: 12 residues. Germline loops: CDR1 MNHEY, CDR2 SVGAGI. The V end was cut by 8 bases, the J end by 6 bases, with 12 bases between. The CDR3 sequence is CASSPIQDTQYF. The CDR3 DNA sequence: TGTGCCAGCTCCCCGATACAGGATACGCAGTATTTT.

CDR3 loop: CASKGTGVNTEAFF. The CDR3 coding sequence is TGTGCCAGCAAAGGGACAGGGGTAAACACTGAAGCTTTCTTT. The V call is TRBV6-5, the J call TRBJ1-1, with 10 bases that match TRBD1. Unmatched junction bases numbered 4, after V lost 7 bases and J lost 2 bases. Germline V CDR1 and CDR2: MNHEY, SVGAGI. The CDR3 spans 14 residues.

The table lists this clonotype with a few counts. The rearrangement uses TRBV10-3 and TRBJ2-2; perhaps TRBD1 as D (6 bases). The CDR3 is made up of 14 amino acids. Trimming took off 3 bases at V and 5 bases at J, with 10 bases between the two ends. In germline, CDR1 is ENHRY, CDR2 SYGVKD. The CDR3 nucleotides are TGTGCCATCAGTGACGGACAGCCTACCGGGGAGCTGTTTTTT. Its protein is CAISDGQPTGELFF.

The V gene is TRBV24-1, the J gene TRBJ1-5, with 8 nucleotides matching TRBD1. V was clipped by 4 bases and J by 5 bases; unmatched bases: 9. The CDR3 totals 16 residues. Germline values: CDR1 KGHDR, CDR2 SFDVKD. CDR3 in amino acids: CATSDPRKTGDQPQHF. The CDR3, as DNA: TGTGCCACCAGTGACCCTAGGAAGACAGGGGATCAGCCCCAGCATTTT.

Ten or more counts support this clonotype. The chain is built from TRBV7-9 and TRBJ2-2; D unclear. The germline CDR1 and CDR2 sequences are SEHNR and FQNEAQ (reference sequence). V gave up 5 bases and J gave up 7 bases, with 11 bases separating them. CDR3 size: 13 residues. The CDR3 nucleotides read TGTGCCAGCAGCCCAAGGCGTTACGGGGAGCTGTTTTTT. This codes for CASSPRRYGELFF.